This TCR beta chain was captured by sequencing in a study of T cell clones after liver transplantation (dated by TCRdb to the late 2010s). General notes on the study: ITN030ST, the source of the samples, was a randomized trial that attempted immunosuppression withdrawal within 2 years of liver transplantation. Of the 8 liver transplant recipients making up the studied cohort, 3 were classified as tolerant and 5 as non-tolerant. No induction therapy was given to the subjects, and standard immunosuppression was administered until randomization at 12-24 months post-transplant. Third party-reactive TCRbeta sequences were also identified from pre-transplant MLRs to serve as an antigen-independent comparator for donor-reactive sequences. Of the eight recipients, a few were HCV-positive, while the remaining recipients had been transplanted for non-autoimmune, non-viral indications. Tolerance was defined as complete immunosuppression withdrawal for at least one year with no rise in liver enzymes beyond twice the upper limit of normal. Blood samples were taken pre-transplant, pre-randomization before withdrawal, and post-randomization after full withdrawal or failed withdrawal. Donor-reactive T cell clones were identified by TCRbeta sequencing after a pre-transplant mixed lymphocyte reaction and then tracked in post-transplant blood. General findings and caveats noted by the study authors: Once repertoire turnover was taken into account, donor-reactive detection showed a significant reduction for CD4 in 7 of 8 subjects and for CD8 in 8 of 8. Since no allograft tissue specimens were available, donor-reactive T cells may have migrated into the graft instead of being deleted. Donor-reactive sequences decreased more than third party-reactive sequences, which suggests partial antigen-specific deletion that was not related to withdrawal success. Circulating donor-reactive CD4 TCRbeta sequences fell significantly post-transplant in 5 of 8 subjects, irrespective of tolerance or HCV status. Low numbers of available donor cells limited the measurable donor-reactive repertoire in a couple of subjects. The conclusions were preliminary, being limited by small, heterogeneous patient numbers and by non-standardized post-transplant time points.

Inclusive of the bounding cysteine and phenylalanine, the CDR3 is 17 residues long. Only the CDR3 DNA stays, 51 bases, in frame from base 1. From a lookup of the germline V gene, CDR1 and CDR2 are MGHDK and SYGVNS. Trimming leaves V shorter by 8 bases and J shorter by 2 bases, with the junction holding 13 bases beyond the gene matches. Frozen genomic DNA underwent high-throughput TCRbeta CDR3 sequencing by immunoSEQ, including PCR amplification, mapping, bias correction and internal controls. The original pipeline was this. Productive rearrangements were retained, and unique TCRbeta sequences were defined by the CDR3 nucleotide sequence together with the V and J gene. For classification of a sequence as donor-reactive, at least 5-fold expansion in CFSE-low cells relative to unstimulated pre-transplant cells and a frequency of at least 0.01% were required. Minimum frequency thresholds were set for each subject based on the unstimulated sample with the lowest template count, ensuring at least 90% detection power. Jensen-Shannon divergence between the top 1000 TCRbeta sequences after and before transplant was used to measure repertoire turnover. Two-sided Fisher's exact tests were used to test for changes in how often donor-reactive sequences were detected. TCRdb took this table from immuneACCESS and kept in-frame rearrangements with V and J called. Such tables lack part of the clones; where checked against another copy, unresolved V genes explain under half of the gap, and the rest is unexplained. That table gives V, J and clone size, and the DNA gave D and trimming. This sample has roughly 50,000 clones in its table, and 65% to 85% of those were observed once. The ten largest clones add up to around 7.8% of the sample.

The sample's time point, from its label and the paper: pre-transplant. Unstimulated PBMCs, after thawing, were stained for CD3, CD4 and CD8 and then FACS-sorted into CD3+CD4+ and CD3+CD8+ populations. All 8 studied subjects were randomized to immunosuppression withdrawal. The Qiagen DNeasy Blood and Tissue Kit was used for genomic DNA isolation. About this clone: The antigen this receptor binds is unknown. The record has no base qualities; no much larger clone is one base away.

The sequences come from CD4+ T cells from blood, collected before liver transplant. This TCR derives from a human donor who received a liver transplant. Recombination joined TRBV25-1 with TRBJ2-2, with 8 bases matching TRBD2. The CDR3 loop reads CASSPGGRGANTGELFF. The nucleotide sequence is TGTGCCAGCTCCCCCGGGGGGCGGGGGGCAAACACCGGGGAGCTGTTTTTT.